This T cell receptor beta chain is drawn from a study of CD8+CD57+ T cells in acquired aplastic anemia (dated by TCRdb to the late 2010s). For the study in its entirety: A mean of around 3.2 ug of DNA, ranging from 0.2 to 27.4 ug, was extracted from sorted CD4+ and CD8+ cells. A CD8+CD57+ expansion meant a frequency higher than the mean frequency seen in healthy subjects.

About this clonotype itself: Its antigen is not yet known. Base qualities were left out, and no much larger clone turns up one base away.

Flow cytometry had shown CD8+CD57+ cell expansion in the patients selected for sequencing. Every patient had a diagnosis of severe acquired aplastic anemia based on International Study of Aplastic Anemia and Agranulocytosis and Camitta criteria. At the time blood was sampled, none of the patients had received any therapy. In this study, sorted CD4+ and CD8+ T cells from the blood of healthy subjects and of severe aplastic anemia patients had their TCR repertoires deep-sequenced. Patients were enrolled in the USA under clinicaltrials.gov protocols 00001620, 01623167, 00001397, 00071045, 00081523 and 00961064. Ficoll-Paque density gradient centrifugation was used to isolate peripheral blood mononuclear cells. Before DNA extraction, CD4+ and CD8+ T cells were sorted by FACS or by magnetic beads. Study-wide findings and limitations: Although twenty-nine CD8+ CDR3 sequences were shared by patients and controls, these sequences appeared highly expressed in patients and within the immunodominant clones of patients. Between patients and healthy controls, no significant difference in CD8+ Simpson's diversity was found (P=0.060).

The CDR3 covers 13 residues, taking in both the cysteine and the phenylalanine. The retained sequence is limited to the CDR3, 39 bases, with the frame set at the first base. V is cut back by 7 bases and J by 5 bases, with 4 bases in the junction unmatched. Sequences LNHDA (CDR1) and SQIVND (CDR2) are obtained from the germline V gene (reference sequence). TCR beta VDJ combination and CDR3 sequence profiling used genomic DNA as the template. TCR repertoire sequencing was run on an Illumina HiSeq 2000. Per the source publication's procedure: TRBV/TRBJ rearrangement plots, CDR3 size and DJ length profiles, and Simpson's diversity index were used to assess repertoires. The most abundant DNA sequence in the deep sequencing data was defined as the immunodominant clone. CDR3 amino acid sequences were screened for sharing across subjects and compared with published repertoires and the VDJdb database. TCRdb handled the public reads itself, with Q25 trimming in fastp and clone calling in MiXCR, and kept productive beta chains. Duplicate CDR3 protein sequences are folded into a single record with the most common DNA and genes. These V and J calls derive from TCRdb rather than the authors' analysis. The sample has around 79,000 distinct CDR3 sequences on record, roughly three quarters of them singletons. The ten largest clones represent 80% to 90% of the sample.

The source material was sorted CD4+, CD8+, or CD8+CD57+ T cells (not recorded which) from PBMCs. The clonotype comes from a human donor with aplastic anemia. This sequence uses TRBV19 and TRBJ2-2; 7 junctional bases match TRBD2. The CDR3 region reads CASTLGGTGELFF. The DNA sequence reads TGTGCCAGTACGCTGGGGGGGACCGGGGAGCTGTTTTTT. Outside the CDR3, residues come from the reference TRBV19 and TRBJ2-2 proteins, so the full variable domain is: DGGITQSPKYLFRKEGQNVTLSCEQNLNHDAMYWYRQDPGQGLRLIYYSQIVNDFQKGDIAEGYSVSREKKESFPLTVTSAQKNPTAFYLCASTLGGTGELFFGEGSRLTVL.